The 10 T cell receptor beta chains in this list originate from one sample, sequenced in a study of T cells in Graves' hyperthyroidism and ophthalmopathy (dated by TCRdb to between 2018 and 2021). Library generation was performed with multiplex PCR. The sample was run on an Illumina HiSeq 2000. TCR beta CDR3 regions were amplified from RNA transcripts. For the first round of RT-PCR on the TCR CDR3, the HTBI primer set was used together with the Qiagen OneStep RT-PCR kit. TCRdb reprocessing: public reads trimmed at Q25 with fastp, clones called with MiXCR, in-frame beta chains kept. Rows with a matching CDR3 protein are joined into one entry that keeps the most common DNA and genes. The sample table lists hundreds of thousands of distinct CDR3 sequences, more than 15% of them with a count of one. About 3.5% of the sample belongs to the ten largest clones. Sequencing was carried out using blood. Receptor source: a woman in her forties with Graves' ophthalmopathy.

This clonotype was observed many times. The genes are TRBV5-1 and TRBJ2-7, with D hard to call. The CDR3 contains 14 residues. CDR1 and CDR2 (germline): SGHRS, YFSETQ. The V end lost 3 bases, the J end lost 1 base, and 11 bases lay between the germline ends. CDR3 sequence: CASSSYQGSYEQYF. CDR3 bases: TGCGCCAGCAGCTCGTACCAAGGGTCCTACGAGCAGTACTTC.

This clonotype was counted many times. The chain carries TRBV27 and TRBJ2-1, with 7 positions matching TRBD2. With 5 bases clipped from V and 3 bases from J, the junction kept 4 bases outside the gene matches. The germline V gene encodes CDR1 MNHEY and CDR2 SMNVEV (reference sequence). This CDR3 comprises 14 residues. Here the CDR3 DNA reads TGTGCCAGCAGTCGGACTAGACTCTACAATGAGCAGTTCTTC. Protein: CASSRTRLYNEQFF.

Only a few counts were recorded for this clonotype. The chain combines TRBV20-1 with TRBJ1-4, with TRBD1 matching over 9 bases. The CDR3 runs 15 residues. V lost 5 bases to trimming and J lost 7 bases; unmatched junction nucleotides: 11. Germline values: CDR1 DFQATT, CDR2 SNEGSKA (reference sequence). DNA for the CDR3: TGCAGTGCTGTCCCGGGACAGGGAACCACTGAAAAACTGTTTTTT. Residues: CSAVPGQGTTEKLFF.

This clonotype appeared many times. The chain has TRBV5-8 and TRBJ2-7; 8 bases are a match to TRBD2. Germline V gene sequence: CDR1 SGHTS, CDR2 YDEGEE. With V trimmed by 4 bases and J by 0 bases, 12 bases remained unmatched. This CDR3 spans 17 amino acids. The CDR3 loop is CASSGTWTSSSSYEQYF. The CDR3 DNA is TGTGCCAGCAGCGGAACCTGGACTAGCTCCAGCTCCTACGAGCAGTACTTC.

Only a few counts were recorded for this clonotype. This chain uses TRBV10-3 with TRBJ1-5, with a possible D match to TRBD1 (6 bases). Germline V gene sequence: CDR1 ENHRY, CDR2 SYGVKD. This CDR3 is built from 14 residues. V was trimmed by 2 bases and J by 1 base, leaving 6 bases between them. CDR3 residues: CAISEGGSNQPQHF. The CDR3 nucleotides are TGTGCCATCAGTGAGGGGGGCAGCAATCAGCCCCAGCATTTT.

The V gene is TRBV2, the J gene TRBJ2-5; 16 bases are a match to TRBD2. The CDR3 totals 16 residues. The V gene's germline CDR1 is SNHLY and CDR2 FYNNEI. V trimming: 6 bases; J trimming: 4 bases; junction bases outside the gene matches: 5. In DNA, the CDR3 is TGTGCCAGCAGGGGACTAGCGGGAGGGCCTGGAGAGACCCAGTACTTC. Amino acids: CASRGLAGGPGETQYF.

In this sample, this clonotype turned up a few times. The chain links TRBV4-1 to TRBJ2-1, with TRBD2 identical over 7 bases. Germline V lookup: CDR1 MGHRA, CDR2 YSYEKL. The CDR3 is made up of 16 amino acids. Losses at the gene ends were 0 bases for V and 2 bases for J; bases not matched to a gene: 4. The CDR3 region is CASSQDGGSTYNEQFF. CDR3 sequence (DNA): TGCGCCAGCAGCCAAGATGGCGGGAGCACCTACAATGAGCAGTTCTTC.

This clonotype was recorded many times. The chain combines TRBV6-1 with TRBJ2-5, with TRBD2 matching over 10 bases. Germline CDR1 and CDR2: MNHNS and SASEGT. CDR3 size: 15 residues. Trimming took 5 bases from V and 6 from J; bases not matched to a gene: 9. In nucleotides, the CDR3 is TGTGCCAGCAGTTCCGGGACTAGCGCTAGGCAGACCCAGTACTTC. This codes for CASSSGTSARQTQYF.

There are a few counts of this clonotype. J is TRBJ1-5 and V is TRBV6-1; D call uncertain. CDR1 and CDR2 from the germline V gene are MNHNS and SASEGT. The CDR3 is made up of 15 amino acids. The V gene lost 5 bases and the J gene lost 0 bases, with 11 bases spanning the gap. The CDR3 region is CASSHEGFSNQPQHF. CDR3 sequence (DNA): TGTGCCAGCAGTCACGAGGGTTTTAGCAATCAGCCCCAGCATTTT.

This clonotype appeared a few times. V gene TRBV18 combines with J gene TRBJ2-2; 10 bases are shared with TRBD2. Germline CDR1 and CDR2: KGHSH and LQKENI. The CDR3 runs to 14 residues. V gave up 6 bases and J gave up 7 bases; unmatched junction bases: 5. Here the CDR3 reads CASSGTSEGGELFF. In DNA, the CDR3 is TGTGCCAGCTCCGGGACTAGCGAAGGCGGGGAGCTGTTTTTT. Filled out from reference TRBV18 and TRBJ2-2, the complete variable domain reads NAGVMQNPRHLVRRRGQEARLRCSPMKGHSHVYWYRQLPEEGLKFMVYLQKENIIDESGMPKERFSAEFPKEGPSILRIQQVVRGDSAAYFCASSGTSEGGELFFGEGSRLTVL.